Listed below are T cell receptor beta chains from one sample, sequenced in a study of blood T cell repertoires in COVID-19. TCRdb's table, derived via immunoSEQ multiplex PCR, lists solely in-frame clones and lacks some. The sample has about 240,000 clones, roughly 90% seen once. Input material: PBMCs or T cells enriched from blood (not recorded which). These receptors all stem from a man between 40 and 49 years old who had recovered from COVID-19. Each CDR3 is given without its conserved first and last residue. Fields, in order: CDR3 protein, V gene.

CDR3 protein: ASSPKKTIDRDHEQY
V gene: TRBV7-3

CDR3 protein: ASSSGTAGNTIY
V gene: TRBV11-3

CDR3 protein: ASRLTGVASGAGELF
V gene: TRBV27

CDR3 protein: ASSVEGTGGTEAF
V gene: TRBV9

CDR3 protein: SVRDRGGTDTQY
V gene: TRBV29-1

CDR3 protein: ASSLSRIGVNTEAF
V gene: TRBV7-2

CDR3 protein: ASSTVHRDSPLH
V gene: TRBV19

CDR3 protein: ASSPDRAHTEAF
V gene: TRBV19

CDR3 protein: ASSAGQNSNQPQH
V gene: TRBV5-1

CDR3 protein: ASSEERGPVHEQY
V gene: TRBV2

CDR3 protein: ASSQTNRGLRTEAF
V gene: TRBV4-2

CDR3 protein: ASRGTANTGELF
V gene: TRBV10-2

CDR3 protein: ASSYDWRDYGYT
V gene: TRBV6-5

CDR3 protein: ASSPGNYGYT
V gene: TRBV6-5

CDR3 protein: ASSPPSVETQY
V gene: TRBV9

CDR3 protein: ASSIDARNEKLF
V gene: TRBV19

CDR3 protein: ASSFASGGYNEQF
V gene: TRBV11-3

CDR3 protein: ATSDFSQVLF
V gene: TRBV24-1

CDR3 protein: ASSLGAGADNEQF
V gene: TRBV7-7

CDR3 protein: ASSQGGQRVGELF
V gene: TRBV4-2

CDR3 protein: ARSLNLDRAFQPQH
V gene: TRBV5-3

CDR3 protein: ASSFDRDEKLF
V gene: TRBV13

CDR3 protein: ASSISGRAGRHNEQF
V gene: TRBV19

CDR3 protein: ASSQGEVNEQF
V gene: TRBV4-1

CDR3 protein: AISETIYNEQF
V gene: TRBV10-3

CDR3 protein: ASSFQETQY
V gene: TRBV12-3/TRBV12-4

CDR3 protein: ASREPGHKVRNTEAF
V gene: TRBV28

CDR3 protein: ASSLGTRVYEQY
V gene: TRBV5-1

CDR3 protein: ASSSSGGYLYNEQF
V gene: TRBV6-5

CDR3 protein: ASSYLKTGDEKLF
V gene: TRBV6-5

CDR3 protein: AISKSGEGTDTQY
V gene: TRBV10-3

CDR3 protein: ASRASSYEQY
V gene: TRBV7-9

CDR3 protein: ASSRLGSSYEQY
V gene: TRBV7-2

CDR3 protein: ASSVWRIHEQY
V gene: TRBV5-5

CDR3 protein: ASSPLRGSGRAIGTDTQY
V gene: TRBV6-6

CDR3 protein: ASKRDRFYEQY
V gene: TRBV2

CDR3 protein: ASSLYGGGSYEQY
V gene: TRBV27

CDR3 protein: AKTLRTGGWYGYT
V gene: TRBV2

CDR3 protein: ASSLDSNEKLF
V gene: TRBV7-9

CDR3 protein: ASSQDLAPGNTIY
V gene: TRBV14

CDR3 protein: ASSLEGVNYGYT
V gene: TRBV7-2

CDR3 protein: ASSPQRGANTGELF
V gene: TRBV18

CDR3 protein: ASGTGYTEAF
V gene: TRBV11-3

CDR3 protein: ASSLGRNEQF
V gene: TRBV11-2

CDR3 protein: ASSPQSGSGNTIY
V gene: TRBV4-1

CDR3 protein: ASSPGQGDRYGYT
V gene: TRBV11-3

CDR3 protein: ASSLGSGTGGQEEQF
V gene: TRBV7-2

CDR3 protein: ASSLTGSPYEQY
V gene: TRBV7-8

CDR3 protein: ASKPWTSGSGVGTGELF
V gene: TRBV19

CDR3 protein: ASTTAGDHNEQF
V gene: TRBV3-1/TRBV3-2